The 22 T cell receptor beta chains below were found in one sample sequenced in a study of early T cells in non-severe SARS-CoV-2 infection. TCRdb redid the calling of the 5' RACE reads with MiXCR, one entry per CDR3 protein. The sample shows roughly 41,000 distinct CDR3 sequences, 4.5% to 5% of them seen only once. Sequenced: whole blood. Source of these receptors: an adult who was a healthcare worker with PCR-confirmed SARS-CoV-2 infection or an uninfected control (not recorded which).

A few counts support this clonotype. The chain has TRBV11-2 and TRBJ2-1; D assignment may be TRBD1 or TRBD2 (6 bases each). V shed 4 bases and J shed 6 bases, with 19 bases lying between them. The germline V gene has CDR1 SGHAT and CDR2 FQNNGV. This CDR3 region has 16 residues. In DNA, the CDR3 is TGTGCCAGCAGCTCGGCGGGAACAGGGCCGACCAATGAGCAGTTCTTC. It yields the protein CASSSAGTGPTNEQFF.

This clonotype was seen ten or more times. The V gene is TRBV7-2, the J gene TRBJ2-1; 7 bases agree with TRBD1. Looked up from germline, CDR1 is SGHTA and CDR2 is FQGNSA. The V gene end was trimmed by 3 bases and the J gene end by 4 bases; junction bases not matched to a gene: 9. The CDR3 runs 16 residues. The CDR3 nucleotides are TGTGCCAGCAGCTTTACAGGGGACCTCCAATACAATGAGCAGTTCTTC. Residues: CASSFTGDLQYNEQFF.

The rearrangement joins TRBV4-2 to TRBJ2-6; the D gene is possibly TRBD1 (6 bases). V was shortened by 4 bases and J by 1 base, with 14 bases between the two germline ends. This CDR3 is built from 17 residues. CDR1 and CDR2 (germline): LGHNA, YNFKEQ. The CDR3 reads CASSLQGPISGANVLTF. The CDR3 nucleotides are TGTGCCAGCAGCCTACAGGGACCAATTTCTGGGGCCAACGTCCTGACTTTC.

This clonotype was seen ten or more times. V is TRBV7-9 and J is TRBJ1-1; 8 bases are shared with TRBD1. This CDR3 has 14 residues. Germline V CDR1 and CDR2: SEHNR, FQNEAQ (reference sequence). V lost 5 bases to trimming and J lost 10 bases; unmatched junction nucleotides: 12. This CDR3 is CASSPSGQGGGAFF. The CDR3 DNA sequence: TGTGCCAGCAGCCCTAGCGGACAGGGAGGAGGAGCTTTCTTT.

This clonotype appeared many times. The V gene is TRBV12-3 or TRBV12-4, the J gene TRBJ2-6; 9 nucleotides match TRBD1. There are 18 residues in the CDR3. V trimming: 6 bases; J trimming: 0 bases; junction bases outside the gene matches: 9. The CDR3 sequence is CASSRTGGASSGANVLTF. CDR3 DNA: TGTGCCAGCAGCCGAACAGGGGGCGCGAGCTCTGGGGCCAACGTCCTGACTTTC.

At least ten counts were recorded for this clonotype. This rearrangement joins TRBV5-1 to TRBJ1-4; the match to TRBD1 covers 8 bases. After removal of 4 bases from V and 4 bases from J, the junction contained 6 bases not matched to a gene. The length of the CDR3 is 15 residues. Per the germline V gene, CDR1 is SGHRS and CDR2 is YFSETQ. The chain's CDR3 is CASSPQGALNEKLFF. The CDR3, as DNA: TGCGCCAGCAGCCCTCAGGGGGCCCTTAATGAAAAACTGTTTTTT.

This clonotype was counted only a few times. The V gene is TRBV2, the J gene TRBJ2-2; D uncertain. Trimming pared 0 bases from V and 6 bases from J, leaving 8 bases between. Germline V CDR1 and CDR2: SNHLY, FYNNEI. The CDR3 consists of 14 residues. The CDR3 here is CASSEALLSGELFF. CDR3 bases: TGTGCCAGCAGTGAAGCGCTGCTGTCCGGGGAGCTGTTTTTT.

In its sample, this clonotype was seen a few times. The V gene is TRBV7-2, the J gene TRBJ2-2, with 8 bases aligning to TRBD1. The germline CDR1 and CDR2 sequences are SGHTA and FQGNSA. The CDR3 has 15 residues. Losses at the gene ends were 1 base for V and 3 bases for J; bases not matched to a gene: 1. The chain's CDR3 is CASSLGQGYTGELFF. The CDR3 nucleotides read TGTGCCAGCAGCTTAGGACAGGGGTACACCGGGGAGCTGTTTTTT.

There are a few counts of this clonotype. Written as DNA, the CDR3 is TGTGCCAGCAGCGTCGGCAGAAACTCTGGGGCCAACGTCCTGACTTTC. Protein: CASSVGRNSGANVLTF. The chain couples TRBV9 to TRBJ2-6; D call uncertain. The CDR3 contains 16 residues. With 2 bases removed from V and 0 bases from J, the gap between germline ends came to 9 bases. CDR1 SGDLS and CDR2 YYNGEE come from the germline V gene.

The chain is built from TRBV11-2 and TRBJ2-7, with D perhaps matching TRBD2 (5 bases). This CDR3 comprises 13 residues. In germline, CDR1 is SGHAT, CDR2 FQNNGV. Trimming left V 4 bases short and J 2 bases short, with 9 bases between. CDR3 protein: CASSSPRAYEQYF. The CDR3 bases are TGTGCCAGCAGCTCACCGCGGGCCTACGAGCAGTACTTC.

This clonotype was counted between two and nine times. The J gene is TRBJ1-1, the V gene TRBV19; 7 bases are shared with TRBD1. With V trimmed by 7 bases and J by 1 base, 12 bases remained unmatched. The CDR3 covers 16 residues. Germline CDR1 and CDR2: LNHDA and SQIVND (reference sequence). The CDR3 DNA follows: TGTGCCAGTATATGGCGGGGGACAGCCAAGAACACTGAAGCTTTCTTT. This sequence encodes CASIWRGTAKNTEAFF.

This clonotype was seen repeatedly, ten times or more. The CDR3 spells CASSFGVYEQFF. The CDR3 DNA reads TGTGCCAGCAGCTTTGGTGTTTATGAGCAGTTCTTC. The chain joins TRBV5-4 to TRBJ2-1, with D uncertain. The CDR3 has 12 residues. Looked up from germline, CDR1 is SGHNT and CDR2 is YYREEE (reference sequence). V shed 2 bases and J shed 8 bases, with 8 bases lying between them.

Many counts were recorded for this clonotype. V usage is TRBV12-3 or TRBV12-4 and J usage is TRBJ2-7, with D possibly being TRBD1 (7 bases). The CDR3 runs 13 residues. Trimming took off 9 bases at V and 6 bases at J, with 18 bases between the two ends. CDR3 residues: CASRGQQGGEQYF. CDR3 DNA sequence: TGTGCCAGTCGCGGCCAGCAGGGGGGCGAGCAGTACTTC.

This clonotype was seen ten or more times. The rearrangement joins TRBV5-1 to TRBJ2-3, with unresolved D. Trimming shortened V by 5 bases and J by 3 bases, and 4 bases separated the two germline ends. The CDR3 runs to 11 residues. Germline assignment: CDR1 SGHRS and CDR2 YFSETQ. In DNA, the CDR3 is TGCGCCAGCAGAAGAACAGATACGCAGTATTTT. Translation gives CASRRTDTQYF. Looking up the rest from reference TRBV5-1 and TRBJ2-3 gives the full variable domain: KAGVTQTPRYLIKTRGQQVTLSCSPISGHRSVSWYQQTPGQGLQFLFEYFSETQRNKGNFPGRFSGRQFSNSRSEMNVSTLELGDSALYLCASRRTDTQYFGPGTRLTVL.

At least ten counts were recorded for this clonotype. V gene TRBV30 combines with J gene TRBJ1-2; TRBD1 might be the D (6 bases). CDR3 length equals 14 residues. Trimming removed 3 bases at V and 2 bases at J, with 13 bases between. CDR1 and CDR2 (germline): GTSNPN, SVGIG (reference sequence). CDR3 sequence reads: CAWSRTDKNYGYTF. The CDR3 coding sequence is TGTGCCTGGAGCCGGACAGACAAAAACTATGGCTACACCTTC.

V usage is TRBV14 and J usage is TRBJ1-2; D unclear. Germline V gene data show CDR1 as SGHDN and CDR2 as FVKESK. The CDR3 consists of 13 residues. V lost 1 base, J lost 7 bases, and 10 bases lay in between. The CDR3 nucleotides read TGTGCCAGCAGCCAAGCCCCCCTTGGTGGCTACACCTTC. Its translation is CASSQAPLGGYTF.

This clonotype turned up a few times. The CDR3 reads CSARDRTKSYEQYF. For the CDR3, the DNA is TGCAGTGCTAGAGATCGTACCAAGTCCTACGAGCAGTACTTC. The V and J genes are TRBV20-1 and TRBJ2-7, with D hard to call. Germline V lookup: CDR1 DFQATT, CDR2 SNEGSKA (reference sequence). Trimming took 0 bases from V and 1 from J, leaving 10 bases between them. The CDR3 extends over 14 amino acids.

The chain carries TRBV5-4 and TRBJ2-1; D ambiguous. The germline V and J ends were trimmed by 4 bases and 3 bases, with 8 bases remaining between them. The CDR3 contains 13 residues. CDR1 is SGHNT and CDR2 is YYREEE in the germline V gene (reference sequence). Here the CDR3 reads CASSPINYNEQFF. Here the CDR3 DNA reads TGTGCCAGCAGCCCAATCAACTACAATGAGCAGTTCTTC.

This clonotype was counted a few times. CDR3 protein: CASSPRGVLSYNEQFF. CDR3 DNA: TGTGCCAGTAGTCCGAGGGGGGTCCTCTCCTACAATGAGCAGTTCTTC. V gene TRBV19 combines with J gene TRBJ2-1, with D perhaps assigned TRBD1 or TRBD2 (6 bases each). Deletions cut 5 bases from V and 0 bases from J, with 14 bases between. This CDR3 region has 16 residues. Germline V gene lookup returns CDR1 LNHDA and CDR2 SQIVND (reference sequence).

This clonotype has at least ten counts. The J gene is TRBJ2-3, the V gene TRBV12-3 or TRBV12-4; perhaps TRBD1 as D (6 bases). The V and J ends lost 3 bases and 0 bases respectively, with 16 bases between them. This CDR3 comprises 17 residues. The CDR3 loop reads CASSFFPGAASTDTQYF. The CDR3 bases are TGTGCCAGCAGTTTCTTCCCAGGGGCGGCGAGCACAGATACGCAGTATTTT.

In its sample, this clonotype is medium-sized. The rearrangement uses TRBV5-1 and TRBJ2-7, with TRBD2 matching over 8 bases. The V gene end was trimmed by 0 bases and the J gene end by 3 bases; junction bases not matched to a gene: 8. The CDR3 contains 16 residues. CDR1 is SGHRS, CDR2 YFSETQ, per germline. CDR3 sequence (DNA): TGCGCCAGCAGCTTGGCCCTGCGGGGGGCCATCTACGAGCAGTACTTC. Residues: CASSLALRGAIYEQYF.

This clonotype was counted once. The chain carries TRBV9 and TRBJ2-5, with a possible D match to TRBD1 (6 bases). The CDR3 loop spans 14 amino acids. From germline, CDR1 is SGDLS and CDR2 YYNGEE. V lost 4 bases and J 1 base, leaving 11 bases between the germline ends. Here the CDR3 reads CASSPLGGQETQYF. DNA of the CDR3: TGTGCCAGCAGCCCCCTAGGGGGCCAAGAGACCCAGTACTTC.